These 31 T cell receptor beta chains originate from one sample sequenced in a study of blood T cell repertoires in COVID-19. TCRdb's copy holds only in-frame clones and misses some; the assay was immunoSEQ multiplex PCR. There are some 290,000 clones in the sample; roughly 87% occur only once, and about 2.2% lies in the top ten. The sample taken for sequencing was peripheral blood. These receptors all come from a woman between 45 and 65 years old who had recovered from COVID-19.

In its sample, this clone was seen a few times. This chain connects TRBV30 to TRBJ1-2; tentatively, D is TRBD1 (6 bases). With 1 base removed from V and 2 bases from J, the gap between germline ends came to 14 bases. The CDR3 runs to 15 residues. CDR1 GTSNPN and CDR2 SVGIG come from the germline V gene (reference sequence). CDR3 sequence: CAWSDPYTGNYGYTF. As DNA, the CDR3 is TGTGCCTGGAGTGACCCCTATACAGGGAACTATGGCTACACCTTC.

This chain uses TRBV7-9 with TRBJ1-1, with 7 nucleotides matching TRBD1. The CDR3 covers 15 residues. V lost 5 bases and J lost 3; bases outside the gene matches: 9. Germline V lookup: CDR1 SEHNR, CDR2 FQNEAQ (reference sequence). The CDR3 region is CASSKRQGPDTEAFF. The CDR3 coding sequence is TGTGCCAGCAGCAAGAGACAGGGTCCGGACACTGAAGCTTTCTTT.

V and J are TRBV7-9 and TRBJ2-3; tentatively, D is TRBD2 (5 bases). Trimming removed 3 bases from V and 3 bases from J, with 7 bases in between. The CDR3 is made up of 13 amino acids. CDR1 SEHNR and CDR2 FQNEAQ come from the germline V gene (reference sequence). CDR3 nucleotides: TGTGCCAGCAGCTTCACGGGGACAGATACGCAGTATTTT. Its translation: CASSFTGTDTQYF.

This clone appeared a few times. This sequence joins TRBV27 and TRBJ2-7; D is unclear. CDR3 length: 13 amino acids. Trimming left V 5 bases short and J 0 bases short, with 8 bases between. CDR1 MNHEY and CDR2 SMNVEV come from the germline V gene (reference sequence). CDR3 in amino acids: CASSLLSSYEQYF. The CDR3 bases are TGTGCCAGCAGTCTCCTAAGCTCCTACGAGCAGTACTTC.

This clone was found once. CDR3 sequence: CASSGTGQGYTF. DNA for the CDR3: TGCGCCAGCAGCGGGACAGGTCAGGGCTACACCTTC. This chain uses TRBV5-1 with TRBJ1-2; TRBD1 aligns across 8 bases. From germline, CDR1 is SGHRS and CDR2 YFSETQ. This CDR3 contains 12 residues. V gave up 4 bases and J gave up 8 bases; unmatched junction bases: 4.

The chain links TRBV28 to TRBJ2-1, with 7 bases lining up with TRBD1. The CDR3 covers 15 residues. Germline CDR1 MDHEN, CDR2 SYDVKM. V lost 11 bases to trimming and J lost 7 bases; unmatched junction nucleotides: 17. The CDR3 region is CAGGNRTGVGNEQFF. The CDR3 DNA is TGTGCCGGTGGGAACCGAACAGGGGTGGGAAATGAGCAGTTCTTC.

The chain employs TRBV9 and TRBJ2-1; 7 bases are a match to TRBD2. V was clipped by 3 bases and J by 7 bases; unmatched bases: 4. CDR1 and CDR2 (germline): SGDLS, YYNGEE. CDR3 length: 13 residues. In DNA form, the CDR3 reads TGTGCCAGCAGCGCGACTAGCCGGAATGAGCAGTTCTTC. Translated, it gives CASSATSRNEQFF.

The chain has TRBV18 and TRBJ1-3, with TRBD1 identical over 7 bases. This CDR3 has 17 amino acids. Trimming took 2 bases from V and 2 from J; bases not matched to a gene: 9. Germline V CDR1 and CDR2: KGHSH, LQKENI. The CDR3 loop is CASSPTYLGGTGNTIYF. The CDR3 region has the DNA TGTGCCAGCTCACCAACTTACTTAGGGGGCACTGGAAACACCATATATTTT.

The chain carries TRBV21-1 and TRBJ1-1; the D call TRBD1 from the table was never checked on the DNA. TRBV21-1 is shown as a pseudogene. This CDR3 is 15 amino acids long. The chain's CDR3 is CASSKGGGMNTEAFF. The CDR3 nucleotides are TGTGCCAGCAGCAAAGGTGGGGGCATGAACACTGAAGCTTTCTTT.

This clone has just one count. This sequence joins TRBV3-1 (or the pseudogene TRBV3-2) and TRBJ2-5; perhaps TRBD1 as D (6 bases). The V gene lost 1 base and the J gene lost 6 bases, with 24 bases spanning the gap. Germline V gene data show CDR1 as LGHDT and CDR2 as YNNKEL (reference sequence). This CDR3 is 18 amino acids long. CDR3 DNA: TGTGCCAGCAGCCAAGCGCCAGGGGCGATCCTTTATGCCCAGACCCAGTACTTC. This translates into CASSQAPGAILYAQTQYF.

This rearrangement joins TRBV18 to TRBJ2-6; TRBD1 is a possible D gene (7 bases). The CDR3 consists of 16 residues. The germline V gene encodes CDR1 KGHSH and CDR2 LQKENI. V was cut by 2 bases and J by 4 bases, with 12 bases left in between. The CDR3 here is CASSPIQGGGANVLTF. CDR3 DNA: TGTGCCAGCTCACCAATCCAGGGGGGCGGGGCCAACGTCCTGACTTTC.

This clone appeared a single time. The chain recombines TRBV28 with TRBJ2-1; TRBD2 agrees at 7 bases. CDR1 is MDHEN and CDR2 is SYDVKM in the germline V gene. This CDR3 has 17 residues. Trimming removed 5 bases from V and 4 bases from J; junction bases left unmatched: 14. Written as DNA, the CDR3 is TGTGCCAGCAGTCCCCAAGGGCCGCAGCGGGGATACAATGAGCAGTTCTTC. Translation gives CASSPQGPQRGYNEQFF.

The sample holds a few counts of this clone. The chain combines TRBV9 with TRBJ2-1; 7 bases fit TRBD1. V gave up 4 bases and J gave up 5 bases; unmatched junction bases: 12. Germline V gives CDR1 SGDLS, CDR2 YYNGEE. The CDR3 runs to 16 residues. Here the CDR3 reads CASSFTTGKLDNEQFF. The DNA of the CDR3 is TGTGCCAGCAGCTTTACGACAGGGAAGTTGGACAATGAGCAGTTCTTC.

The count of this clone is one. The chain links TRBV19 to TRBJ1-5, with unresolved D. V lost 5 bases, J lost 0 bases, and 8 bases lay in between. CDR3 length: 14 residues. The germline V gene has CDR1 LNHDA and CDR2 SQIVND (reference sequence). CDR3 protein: CASSAAYSNQPQHF. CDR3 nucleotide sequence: TGTGCCAGTAGTGCAGCGTATAGCAATCAGCCCCAGCATTTT. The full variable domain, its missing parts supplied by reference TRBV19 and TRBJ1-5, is DGGITQSPKYLFRKEGQNVTLSCEQNLNHDAMYWYRQDPGQGLRLIYYSQIVNDFQKGDIAEGYSVSREKKESFPLTVTSAQKNPTAFYLCASSAAYSNQPQHFGDGTRLSIL.

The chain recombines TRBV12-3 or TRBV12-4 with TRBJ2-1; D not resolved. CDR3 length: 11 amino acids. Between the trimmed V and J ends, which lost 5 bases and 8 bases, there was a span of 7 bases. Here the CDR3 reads CASSLPYEQFF. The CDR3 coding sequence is TGTGCCAGCAGTCTTCCCTATGAGCAGTTCTTC.

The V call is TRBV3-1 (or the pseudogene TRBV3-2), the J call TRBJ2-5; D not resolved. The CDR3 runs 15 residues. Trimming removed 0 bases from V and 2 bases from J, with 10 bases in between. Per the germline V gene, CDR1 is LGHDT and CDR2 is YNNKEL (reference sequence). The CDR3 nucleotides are TGTGCCAGCAGCCAAGATTTTCGAGCGCAAGAGACCCAGTACTTC. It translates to CASSQDFRAQETQYF.

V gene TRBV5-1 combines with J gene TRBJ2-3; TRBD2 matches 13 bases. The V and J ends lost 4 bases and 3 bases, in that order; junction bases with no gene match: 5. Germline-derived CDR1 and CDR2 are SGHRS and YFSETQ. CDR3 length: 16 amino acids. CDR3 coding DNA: TGCGCCAGCAGCCCGGGACTAGCGGGATGGACAGATACGCAGTATTTT. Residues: CASSPGLAGWTDTQYF. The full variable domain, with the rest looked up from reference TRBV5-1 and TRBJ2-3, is KAGVTQTPRYLIKTRGQQVTLSCSPISGHRSVSWYQQTPGQGLQFLFEYFSETQRNKGNFPGRFSGRQFSNSRSEMNVSTLELGDSALYLCASSPGLAGWTDTQYFGPGTRLTVL.

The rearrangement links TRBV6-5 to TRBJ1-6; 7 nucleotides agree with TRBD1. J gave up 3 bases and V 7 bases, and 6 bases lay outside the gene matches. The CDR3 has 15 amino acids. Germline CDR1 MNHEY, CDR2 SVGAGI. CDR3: CASNAGQNYNSPLHF. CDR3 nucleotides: TGTGCCAGCAACGCGGGACAGAACTATAATTCACCCCTCCACTTT.

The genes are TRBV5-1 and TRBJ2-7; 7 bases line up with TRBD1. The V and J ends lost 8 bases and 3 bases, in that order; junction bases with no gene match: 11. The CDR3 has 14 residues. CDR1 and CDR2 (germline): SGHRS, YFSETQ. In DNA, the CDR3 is TGCGCCAGTTGCGAGGGGGCATCGGGCTACGAGCAGTACTTC. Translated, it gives CASCEGASGYEQYF.

The CDR3 region is CASSPDRAGTDTQYF. CDR3 DNA: TGTGCCAGCAGCCCGGACAGGGCGGGCACAGATACGCAGTATTTT. The J gene is TRBJ2-3, the V gene TRBV11-1; 8 positions match TRBD1. CDR1 is SGHAT and CDR2 is FQDESV in the germline V gene (reference sequence). Germline trimming cut 5 bases from V and 1 base from J; bases unmatched to any gene: 5. This CDR3 has 15 amino acids.

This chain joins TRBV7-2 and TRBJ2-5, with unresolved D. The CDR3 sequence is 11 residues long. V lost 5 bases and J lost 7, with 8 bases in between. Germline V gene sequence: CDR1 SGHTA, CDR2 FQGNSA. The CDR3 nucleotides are TGTGCCAGCAGCGCTCTAGGGACCCAGTACTTC. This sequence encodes CASSALGTQYF.

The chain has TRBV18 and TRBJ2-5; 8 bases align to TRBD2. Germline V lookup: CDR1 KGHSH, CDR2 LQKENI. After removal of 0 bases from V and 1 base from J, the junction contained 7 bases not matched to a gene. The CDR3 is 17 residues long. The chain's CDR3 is CASSPPISGGSQETQYF. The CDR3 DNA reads TGTGCCAGCTCACCACCGATATCGGGGGGGTCCCAAGAGACCCAGTACTTC.

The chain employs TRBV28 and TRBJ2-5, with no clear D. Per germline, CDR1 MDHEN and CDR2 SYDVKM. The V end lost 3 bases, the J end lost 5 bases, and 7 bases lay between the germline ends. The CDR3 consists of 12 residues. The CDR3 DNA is TGTGCCAGCAGTTTCACTTTGGAGACCCAGTACTTC. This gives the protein CASSFTLETQYF. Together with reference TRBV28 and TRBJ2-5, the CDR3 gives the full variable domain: DVKVTQSSRYLVKRTGEKVFLECVQDMDHENMFWYRQDPGLGLRLIYFSYDVKMKEKGDIPEGYSVSREKKERFSLILESASTNQTSMYLCASSFTLETQYFGPGTRLLVL.

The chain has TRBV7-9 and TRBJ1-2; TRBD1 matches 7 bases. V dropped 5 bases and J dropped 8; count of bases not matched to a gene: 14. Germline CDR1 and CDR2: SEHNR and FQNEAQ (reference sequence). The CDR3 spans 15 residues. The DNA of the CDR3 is TGTGCCAGCAGCCGGGACAGTGGGGTTGAGGGCGGCTACACCTTC. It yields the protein CASSRDSGVEGGYTF. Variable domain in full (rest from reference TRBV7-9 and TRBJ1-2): DTGVSQNPRHKITKRGQNVTFRCDPISEHNRLYWYRQTLGQGPEFLTYFQNEAQLEKSRLLSDRFSAERPKGSFSTLEIQRTEQGDSAMYLCASSRDSGVEGGYTFGSGTRLTVV.

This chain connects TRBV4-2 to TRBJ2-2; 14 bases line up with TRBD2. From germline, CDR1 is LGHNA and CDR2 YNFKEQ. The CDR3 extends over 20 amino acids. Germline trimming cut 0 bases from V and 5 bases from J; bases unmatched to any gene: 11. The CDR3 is CASSQDTTSGGAWVTGELFF. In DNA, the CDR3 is TGTGCCAGCAGCCAAGATACGACTAGCGGGGGGGCATGGGTAACCGGGGAGCTGTTTTTT.

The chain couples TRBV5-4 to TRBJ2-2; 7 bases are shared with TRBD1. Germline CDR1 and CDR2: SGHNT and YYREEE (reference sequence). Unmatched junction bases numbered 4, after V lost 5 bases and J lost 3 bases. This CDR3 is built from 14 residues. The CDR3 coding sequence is TGTGCCAGCAGTTCCGGGACAGACACCGGGGAGCTGTTTTTT. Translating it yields CASSSGTDTGELFF.

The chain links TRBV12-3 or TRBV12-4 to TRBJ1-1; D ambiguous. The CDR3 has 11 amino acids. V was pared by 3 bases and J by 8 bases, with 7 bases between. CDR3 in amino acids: CASSFSQEAFF. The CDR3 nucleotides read TGTGCCAGCAGTTTTAGCCAGGAAGCTTTCTTT.

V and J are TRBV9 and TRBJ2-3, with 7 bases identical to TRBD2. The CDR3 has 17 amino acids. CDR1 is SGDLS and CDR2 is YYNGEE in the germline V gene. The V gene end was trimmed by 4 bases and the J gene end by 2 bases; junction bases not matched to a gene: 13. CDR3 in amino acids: CASSNPVLAAHTDTQYF. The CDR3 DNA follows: TGTGCCAGCAGCAACCCGGTTCTAGCGGCTCACACAGATACGCAGTATTTT.

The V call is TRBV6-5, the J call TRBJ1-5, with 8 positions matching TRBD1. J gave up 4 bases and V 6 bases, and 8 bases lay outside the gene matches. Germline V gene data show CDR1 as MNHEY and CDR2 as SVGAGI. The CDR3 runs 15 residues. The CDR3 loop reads CASREPGGPNQPQHF. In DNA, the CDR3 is TGTGCCAGCAGAGAGCCAGGGGGCCCTAATCAGCCCCAGCATTTT.

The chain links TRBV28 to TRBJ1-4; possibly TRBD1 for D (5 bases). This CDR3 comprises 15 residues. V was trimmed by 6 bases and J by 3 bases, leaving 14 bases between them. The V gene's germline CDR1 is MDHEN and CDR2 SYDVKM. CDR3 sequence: CASSLRGSANEKLFF. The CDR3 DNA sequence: TGTGCCAGCAGCCTTCGGGGGTCGGCTAATGAAAAACTGTTTTTT. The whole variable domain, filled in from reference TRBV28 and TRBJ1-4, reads DVKVTQSSRYLVKRTGEKVFLECVQDMDHENMFWYRQDPGLGLRLIYFSYDVKMKEKGDIPEGYSVSREKKERFSLILESASTNQTSMYLCASSLRGSANEKLFFGSGTQLSVL.

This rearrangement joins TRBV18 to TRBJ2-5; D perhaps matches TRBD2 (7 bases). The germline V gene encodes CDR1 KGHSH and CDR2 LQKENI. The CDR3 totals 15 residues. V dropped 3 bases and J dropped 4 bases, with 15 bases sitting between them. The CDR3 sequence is CASSPPGGPGETQYF. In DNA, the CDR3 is TGTGCCAGCTCACCTCCCGGGGGGCCAGGAGAGACCCAGTACTTC. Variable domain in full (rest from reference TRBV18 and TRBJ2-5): NAGVMQNPRHLVRRRGQEARLRCSPMKGHSHVYWYRQLPEEGLKFMVYLQKENIIDESGMPKERFSAEFPKEGPSILRIQQVVRGDSAAYFCASSPPGGPGETQYFGPGTRLLVL.